The 15 T cell receptor beta chains listed next were all sequenced from one sample in a study of T cell responses to AZD1222 COVID-19 vaccine (dated by TCRdb to about 2021). The receptor library was made with the immunoSEQ multiplex PCR assay. In its TCRdb copy, this immuneACCESS table keeps in-frame sequences only and misses some clones. Where compared with another copy, unresolved V genes explain less than half of these, and the others have no known cause. This sample lists roughly 180,000 clones; approximately 86% were detected once. Jointly, the top ten make up less than 3% of the sample. This specimen's time point label, interpreted: baseline before first vaccination. The specimen was peripheral blood, collected on day 0 of AZD1222 vaccination. These receptors were collected from an adult in good health.

This chain links TRBV11-2 with TRBJ1-4; 7 bases are a match to TRBD1. Per the germline V gene, CDR1 is SGHAT and CDR2 is FQNNGV. After removal of 5 bases from V and 3 bases from J, the junction contained 6 bases not matched to a gene. The CDR3 runs 15 residues. The CDR3 loop is CASSATGVSNEKLFF. CDR3 DNA sequence: TGTGCCAGCAGCGCTACAGGGGTGTCTAATGAAAAACTGTTTTTT.

This chain connects TRBV29-1 to TRBJ2-5, with TRBD1 matching over 7 bases. Germline-derived CDR1 and CDR2 are SQVTM and ANQGSEA. The CDR3 is made up of 13 amino acids. Unmatched junction bases numbered 3, after V lost 4 bases and J lost 1 base. The CDR3 bases are TGCAGCGTTGCGGGGACAGCCCAAGAGACCCAGTACTTC. Its translation is CSVAGTAQETQYF.

The chain links TRBV6-1 to TRBJ2-1; D may correspond to TRBD1 or TRBD2 (7 bases each). Germline V gene lookup returns CDR1 MNHNS and CDR2 SASEGT. The germline V and J ends were trimmed by 2 bases and 7 bases, with 15 bases remaining between them. This CDR3 region has 15 residues. This CDR3 reads CASSENYRGGNEQFF. The CDR3 nucleotides read TGTGCCAGCAGTGAAAACTACAGGGGAGGGAATGAGCAGTTCTTC.

The chain combines TRBV28 with TRBJ2-2, with a possible D match to TRBD1 (6 bases). CDR1 is MDHEN, CDR2 SYDVKM, per germline. This CDR3 is 16 amino acids long. V gave up 8 bases and J gave up 13 bases, with 29 bases separating them. In nucleotides, the CDR3 is TGTGCCAGCTCACGCCTCTTGGGACACAGACGGGGACGGCTGTTTTTT. Its translation is CASSRLLGHRRGRLFF.

V usage is TRBV29-1 and J usage is TRBJ2-5; 7 positions match TRBD1. Germline CDR1 and CDR2: SQVTM and ANQGSEA. The CDR3 is 16 amino acids. Germline trimming cut 4 bases from V and 0 bases from J; bases unmatched to any gene: 11. CDR3 nucleotide sequence: TGCAGCGTTGCCATCAACAGGGGCCCATACCAAGAGACCCAGTACTTC. As protein: CSVAINRGPYQETQYF.

V gene TRBV20-1 combines with J gene TRBJ1-4; D perhaps matches TRBD1 (6 bases). The germline gives CDR1 DFQATT, CDR2 SNEGSKA (reference sequence). The CDR3 is made up of 13 amino acids. V shed 3 bases and J shed 7 bases, with 12 bases lying between them. The DNA for the CDR3 is TGCAGTGCTAGTAGGGGGACGGGTGAAAAACTGTTTTTT. Translated: CSASRGTGEKLFF.

The CDR3 loop reads CASSLAGRQFF. The CDR3 DNA sequence: TGTGCCAGCAGCTTGGCAGGGAGGCAGTTCTTC. The chain links TRBV5-5 to TRBJ2-1; the D call may be TRBD1 or TRBD2 (5 bases each). Germline V gives CDR1 SGHKS, CDR2 YYEKEE (reference sequence). The CDR3 is 11 residues long. V was cut by 0 bases and J by 12 bases, with 7 bases left in between.

The chain employs TRBV6-5 and TRBJ2-5, with D tentatively TRBD2 (7 bases). CDR1 is MNHEY and CDR2 is SVGAGI in the germline V gene. CDR3 length: 12 amino acids. Between the trimmed V and J ends, which lost 8 bases and 4 bases, there was a span of 11 bases. The CDR3 is CASGLGGETQYF. The CDR3 coding sequence is TGTGCCAGCGGACTAGGGGGAGAGACCCAGTACTTC.

This chain joins TRBV3-1 (or the pseudogene TRBV3-2) and TRBJ2-4; 9 bases are a match to TRBD2. Trimming at V came to 4 bases and at J to 1 base, leaving 11 bases not matched to a gene. Germline CDR1 is LGHDT and CDR2 is YNNKEL (reference sequence). The CDR3 has 18 amino acids. The CDR3 DNA follows: TGTGCCAGCAGCCCCCGGGCGGGAGGGCCGTCGGCCAAAAACATTCAGTACTTC. This codes for CASSPRAGGPSAKNIQYF.

This sequence joins TRBV11-2 and TRBJ2-1; D is uncertain. In germline, CDR1 is SGHAT, CDR2 FQNNGV. V lost 5 bases, J lost 7 bases, and 18 bases lay in between. CDR3 length: 15 amino acids. The CDR3 loop reads CASSTRIGLGNEQFF. In DNA form, the CDR3 reads TGTGCCAGCAGCACCCGGATAGGGTTGGGGAATGAGCAGTTCTTC.

This clone appeared once. The rearrangement joins TRBV30 to TRBJ2-1; 9 nucleotides match TRBD2. This CDR3 region has 12 residues. J gave up 5 bases and V 8 bases, and 4 bases lay outside the gene matches. The germline gives CDR1 GTSNPN, CDR2 SVGIG (reference sequence). The DNA of the CDR3 is TGTGCCGTTAGCGGGAGCCACAATGAGCAGTTCTTC. This gives the protein CAVSGSHNEQFF.

The chain joins TRBV10-2 to TRBJ2-7, with 10 bases fitting TRBD1. Germline V gene lookup returns CDR1 WSHSY and CDR2 SAAADI. CDR3 length: 13 residues. After removal of 5 bases from V and 4 bases from J, the junction contained 2 bases not matched to a gene. DNA of the CDR3: TGCGCCAGCAGTTGGACAGGGGGTTACGAGCAGTACTTC. Protein product: CASSWTGGYEQYF.

The chain couples TRBV5-1 to TRBJ1-2, with no clear D. CDR1 and CDR2 (germline): SGHRS, YFSETQ. CDR3 size: 14 residues. Trimming took 0 bases from V and 2 from J, leaving 8 bases between them. This CDR3 reads CASSLEWQNYGYTF. CDR3 coding DNA: TGCGCCAGCAGCTTGGAGTGGCAGAACTATGGCTACACCTTC.

This chain uses TRBV5-8 with TRBJ2-1, with 12 bases identical to TRBD2. This CDR3 has 18 residues. J gave up 0 bases and V 0 bases, and 4 bases lay outside the gene matches. The germline CDR1 and CDR2 sequences are SGHTS and YDEGEE. In DNA form, the CDR3 reads TGTGCCAGCAGCTTGGCGGGACTAGCGGGTAGCTCCTACAATGAGCAGTTCTTC. It is translated as CASSLAGLAGSSYNEQFF.

V and J are TRBV5-1 and TRBJ1-1; D is unclear. The CDR3 is 15 residues long. Trimming removed 2 bases at V and 8 bases at J, with 19 bases between. The germline V gene has CDR1 SGHRS and CDR2 YFSETQ. The CDR3 DNA follows: TGCGCCAGCAGCTTATCCGGCGACGGTCAAATCGAAGCTTTCTTT. This gives the protein CASSLSGDGQIEAFF.